What follows are 16 T cell receptor beta chains derived from one specimen sequenced in a study of blood T cells in healthy people across ages. The use of a sample-barcoded 5' primer and a J-beta primer mix characterized a second PCR of roughly 6 to 11 cycles. TCRdb re-called the 5' RACE reads with MiXCR, one entry per CDR3 protein. The sample holds roughly 560,000 distinct CDR3 sequences, more than 20% seen once. These data are also associated with another study on T cells of mothers and their children.

Material: blood. The receptors stem from a boy aged 5-17 years in good health.

The rearrangement uses TRBV6-4 and TRBJ2-2; tentative D call: TRBD2 (6 bases). Trimming left V 4 bases short and J 6 bases short, with 6 bases between. Germline V gene sequence: CDR1 MRHNA, CDR2 SNTAGT. CDR3 length equals 12 residues. The CDR3 nucleotides read TGTGCCAGCAGTGCGGGAGCCGGGGAGCTGTTTTTT. Translated, it gives CASSAGAGELFF.

The genes are TRBV7-3 and TRBJ1-6; 7 nucleotides agree with TRBD1. In germline, CDR1 is SGHTA, CDR2 FQGTGA. The V and J ends lost 0 bases and 7 bases, in that order; junction bases with no gene match: 6. The CDR3 covers 16 residues. The CDR3 sequence is CASSLTSTGENSPLHF. CDR3 nucleotide sequence: TGTGCCAGCAGCTTAACGTCTACAGGGGAGAATTCACCCCTCCACTTT.

A few counts support this clonotype. The rearrangement uses TRBV14 and TRBJ2-7; D not certain. In germline, CDR1 is SGHDN, CDR2 FVKESK. There are 13 residues in the CDR3. The V gene lost 4 bases and the J gene lost 6 bases, with 13 bases spanning the gap. CDR3 protein: CASSLLNVGEQYF. The CDR3 region has the DNA TGTGCCAGCAGCCTTTTGAATGTGGGCGAGCAGTACTTC.

The rearrangement uses TRBV12-3 or TRBV12-4 and TRBJ2-1; 9 bases are a match to TRBD1. This CDR3 contains 15 residues. Trimming cost V 7 bases and J 1 base; bases outside gene matches: 5. CDR3 in amino acids: CASNPDRGSYNEQFF. The CDR3 DNA follows: TGTGCCAGCAACCCCGACAGGGGGTCCTACAATGAGCAGTTCTTC.

This clonotype was recorded once. One end of the junction varies from germline; a read error may be responsible. The chain is built from TRBV4-1 and TRBJ1-4; D is unresolved. The germline gives CDR1 MGHRA, CDR2 YSYEKL. The CDR3 spans 15 residues. This CDR3 reads CASSQLGSFGQKIIF. The CDR3 DNA sequence: TGCGCCAGCAGCCAGTTGGGTTCCTTTGGGCAGAAAATTATTTTT.

The V and J genes are TRBV6-6 and TRBJ2-2; D is unclear. CDR1 is MNHNY and CDR2 is SVGAGI in the germline V gene (reference sequence). The CDR3 has 12 amino acids. V was trimmed by 5 bases and J by 10 bases, leaving 11 bases between them. The CDR3 DNA is TGTGCCAGCAGTCATGGTTTGCTGGAGCTGTTTTTT. Translation: CASSHGLLELFF.

This clonotype was seen at least ten times. The genes are TRBV27 and TRBJ2-7; D gene unclear. This CDR3 is 13 amino acids long. The germline CDR1 and CDR2 sequences are MNHEY and SMNVEV (reference sequence). The germline V and J ends were trimmed by 0 bases and 0 bases, with 3 bases remaining between them. The DNA for the CDR3 is TGTGCCAGCAGTTTATCAGTCTCCTACGAGCAGTACTTC. This sequence encodes CASSLSVSYEQYF.

This clonotype has more than one count but fewer than ten. A much larger clone is a single base away; this may be a read error. The chain has TRBV12-3 or TRBV12-4 and TRBJ2-3, with D maybe TRBD1 (6 bases). The J call may be wrong; the DNA end is better matched by TRBJ1-5. This CDR3 has 14 amino acids. In DNA, the CDR3 is TGTGCCAGCAGTTTAGGGGGGCGCACAGATACGCAGCATTTT. Translation gives CASSLGGRTDTQHF.

This clonotype was counted only a few times. The genes are TRBV28 and TRBJ2-5, with D possibly TRBD1 on 6 matching bases. The CDR3 extends over 14 amino acids. The V end lost 4 bases, the J end lost 2 bases, and 11 bases lay between the germline ends. CDR1 is MDHEN, CDR2 SYDVKM, per germline. The DNA of the CDR3 is TGTGCCAGCAGTTCAGGGGTTCGGCAAGAGACCCAGTACTTC. This translates into CASSSGVRQETQYF.

The V call is TRBV4-3, the J call TRBJ2-4; D unclear. Germline assignment: CDR1 LGHNA and CDR2 YSLEER. This CDR3 is built from 14 residues. The ends were cut back, 0 bases at V and 8 bases at J, with 11 bases in the middle. Written as DNA, the CDR3 is TGCGCCAGCAGCCAAGATCCCGCGGCGGACATTCAGTACTTC. Translating gives CASSQDPAADIQYF.

The chain has TRBV29-1 and TRBJ2-1, with 14 nucleotides matching TRBD2. The CDR3 extends over 14 amino acids. CDR1 and CDR2 (germline): SQVTM, ANQGSEA. V dropped 7 bases and J dropped 5; count of bases not matched to a gene: 4. CDR3 coding DNA: TGCAGCGCCCGACTAGCGGGAGGGGACAATGAGCAGTTCTTC. Amino acids: CSARLAGGDNEQFF.

This clonotype occurred a few times. The gene calls are TRBV18 and TRBJ2-5; the D gene is possibly TRBD2 (6 bases). This CDR3 is 16 amino acids long. Germline V lookup: CDR1 KGHSH, CDR2 LQKENI. Trimming removed 2 bases from V and 5 bases from J, with 18 bases in between. This CDR3 is CASSPVGGNIKETQYF. In DNA form, the CDR3 reads TGTGCCAGCTCACCAGTGGGAGGAAATATAAAGGAGACCCAGTACTTC.

Only a few counts were recorded for this clonotype. The chain joins TRBV7-6 to TRBJ1-3; D is unresolved. Trimming removed 1 base from V and 4 bases from J, with 5 bases in between. CDR3 size: 13 residues. The V gene's germline CDR1 is SGHVS and CDR2 FNYEAQ. CDR3 DNA sequence: TGTGCCAGCAGCTTAGAGCTCGGAAACACCATATATTTT. It translates to CASSLELGNTIYF.

The chain couples TRBV4-1 to TRBJ1-5; D perhaps matches TRBD1 (5 bases). V was pared by 8 bases and J by 0 bases, with 11 bases between. From germline, CDR1 is MGHRA and CDR2 YSYEKL. The CDR3 consists of 14 residues. This CDR3 reads CASSKTDSNQPQHF. For the CDR3, the DNA is TGCGCCAGCTCCAAGACAGATAGCAATCAGCCCCAGCATTTT.

In its sample, this clonotype was seen a few times. The genes are TRBV28 and TRBJ2-5; 10 positions match TRBD1. The germline V gene encodes CDR1 MDHEN and CDR2 SYDVKM. The CDR3 sequence is 11 residues long. The V gene end was trimmed by 3 bases and the J gene end by 12 bases; junction bases not matched to a gene: 1. The CDR3 here is CASSFGQGEYF. The DNA for the CDR3 is TGTGCCAGCAGTTTTGGACAGGGGGAGTACTTC.

J is TRBJ1-1 and V is TRBV7-9; D remains unclear. There are 12 residues in the CDR3. CDR1 is SEHNR and CDR2 is FQNEAQ in the germline V gene (reference sequence). Trimming left V 8 bases short and J 0 bases short, with 7 bases between. The CDR3 nucleotides are TGTGCCAGCTTGGTAATGAACACTGAAGCTTTCTTT. It codes for CASLVMNTEAFF.